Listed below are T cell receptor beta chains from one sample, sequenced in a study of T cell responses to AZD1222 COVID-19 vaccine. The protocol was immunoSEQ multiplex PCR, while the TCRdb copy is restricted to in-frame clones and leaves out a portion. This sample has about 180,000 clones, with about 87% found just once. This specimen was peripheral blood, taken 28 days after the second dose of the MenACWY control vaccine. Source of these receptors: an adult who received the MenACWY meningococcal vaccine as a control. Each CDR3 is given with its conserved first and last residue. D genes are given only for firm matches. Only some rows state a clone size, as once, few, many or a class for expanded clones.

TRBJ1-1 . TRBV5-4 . TGTGCCAGCAGCTTGGAGGGGGGTTGGGACACTGAAGCTTTCTTT CASSLEGGWDTEAFF
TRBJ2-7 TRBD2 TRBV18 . TGTGCCAGCTCACCAAAGGCTAGCGGAGGCTCCTACGAGCAGTACTTC CASSPKASGGSYEQYF
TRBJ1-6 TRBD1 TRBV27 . TGTGCCAGCAGTCCGGGGACAGCCTTTAATTCACCCCTCCACTTT CASSPGTAFNSPLHF
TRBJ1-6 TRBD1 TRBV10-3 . TGTGCCATCACCCCCGGGACAGGGGATAATTCACCCCTCCACTTT CAITPGTGDNSPLHF
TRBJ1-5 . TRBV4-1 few TGCGCCAGCAGCCAAGATTTTGGCGGACATAGCAATCAGCCCCAGCATTTT CASSQDFGGHSNQPQHF
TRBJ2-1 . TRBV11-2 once TGTGCCAGCAGAATTCGGTCTCGCGAGCAGTTCTTC CASRIRSREQFF
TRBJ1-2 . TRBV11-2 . TGTGCCAGCAGCTTAGTAGAATTAGGCGGCTACACCTTC CASSLVELGGYTF
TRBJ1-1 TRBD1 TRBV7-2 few TGTGCCAGCAGCCGGTCCCGGGACAGGGTCGGCACTGAAGCTTTCTTT CASSRSRDRVGTEAFF
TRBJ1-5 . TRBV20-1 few TGCAGTGCTCGTGTGGACGGGAATCCGGGTCAGCCCCAGCATTTT CSARVDGNPGQPQHF
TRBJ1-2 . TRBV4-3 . TGCGCCAGCAGTAGGACTCAGATCGGGCTTCGCTATGGCTACACCTTC CASSRTQIGLRYGYTF
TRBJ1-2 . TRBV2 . TGTGCCAGCAGTGAAGCGCTTCGAGGCTACACCTTC CASSEALRGYTF
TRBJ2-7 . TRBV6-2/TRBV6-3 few TGTGCCAGCAGTTACACGTACGAGCAGTACTTC CASSYTYEQYF
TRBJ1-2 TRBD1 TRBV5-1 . TGCGCCAGCAGCACTTACCCGGGACAGGGAGACGTTAGCTATGGCTACACCTTC CASSTYPGQGDVSYGYTF
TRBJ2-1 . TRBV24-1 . TGTGCCACCAGTGAGGACAGTTTGGATTACAATGAGCAGTTCTTC CATSEDSLDYNEQFF
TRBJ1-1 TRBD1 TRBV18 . TGTGCCAGCTCACCGAACAGGGGGCCGGGGAACACTGAAGCTTTCTTT CASSPNRGPGNTEAFF
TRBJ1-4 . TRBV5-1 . TGCGCCAGCAGCTTGGGGTCTGGCTCCGGTGAAAAACTGTTTTTT CASSLGSGSGEKLFF
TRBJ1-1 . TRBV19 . TGTGCCAGTAGTATAGGTAGGGGGAACACTGAAGCTTTCTTT CASSIGRGNTEAFF
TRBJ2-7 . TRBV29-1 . TGCAGCGTTGTGCTACAGGGCCCCTACGAGCAGTACTTC CSVVLQGPYEQYF
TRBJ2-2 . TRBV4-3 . TGCGCCAGCAGCCAAGATCTGGACACCGGGGAGCTGTTTTTT CASSQDLDTGELFF
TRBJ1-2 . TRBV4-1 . TGCGCCAGCAGCCAAGTGGGGGCTGGCTATGGCTACACCTTC CASSQVGAGYGYTF
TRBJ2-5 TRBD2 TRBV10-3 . TGTGCCATCAGCGACCCGAACCCTATAGCGGGAGGTACTCAGACCCAGTACTTC CAISDPNPIAGGTQTQYF
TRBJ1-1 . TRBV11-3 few TGTGCCAGCAGCTTAGGCGGGGGTGAAGCTTTCTTT CASSLGGGEAFF
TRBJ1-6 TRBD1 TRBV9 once TGTGCCAGCAGCCCCACGGGACAGGGAGACTCACCCCTCCACTTT CASSPTGQGDSPLHF
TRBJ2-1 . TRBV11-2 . TGTGCCAGCAGCCCAGTGGAGGATGAGCAGTTCTTC CASSPVEDEQFF
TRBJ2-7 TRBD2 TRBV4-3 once TGCGCCAGCAGCCAAGATCGGGGGACTAGCGGGAGTTCGCAGTACTTC CASSQDRGTSGSSQYF
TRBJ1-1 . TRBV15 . TGTGCCACCAGCAGAGTCGGGGGGGCGAACACTGAAGCTTTCTTT CATSRVGGANTEAFF
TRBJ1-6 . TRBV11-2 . TGTGCCAGCAGCTTAGCGCGCTGGGGACGGATGGGATCACCCCTCCACTTT CASSLARWGRMGSPLHF
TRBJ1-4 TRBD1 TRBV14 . TGTGCCAGCAGCTTCACCGGGGCAGGGGGCTATGAAAAACTGTTTTTT CASSFTGAGGYEKLFF
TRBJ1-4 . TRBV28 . TGTGCCAGCAGTTTCCACCTGACCAAGGGGGGAACCGATGAAAAACTGTTTTTT CASSFHLTKGGTDEKLFF
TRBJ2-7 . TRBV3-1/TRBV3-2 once TGTGCCAGCAGCCAAGGGCTAGCGAGGACCTACGAGCAGTACTTC CASSQGLARTYEQYF
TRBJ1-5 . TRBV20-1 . TGCAGTGCTAGCGCCAATCAGCCCCAGCATTTT CSASANQPQHF
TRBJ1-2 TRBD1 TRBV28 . TGTGCCAGCGTTTTATTGGGACAGTCCTATGGCTACACCTTC CASVLLGQSYGYTF
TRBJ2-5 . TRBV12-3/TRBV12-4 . TGTGCCAGCACCTGGACAGTAGAGACCCAGTACTTC CASTWTVETQYF
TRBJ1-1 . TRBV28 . TGTGCCAGCCTCTTGCGCCAGGGTGCTACTGAAGCTTTCTTT CASLLRQGATEAFF
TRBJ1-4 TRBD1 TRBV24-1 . TGTGCCACCAGTCATACAGGGGGCGAGGATGAAAAACTGTTTTTT CATSHTGGEDEKLFF
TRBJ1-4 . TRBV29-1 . TGCAGCGTTGATCCCCAGGGGACTTACGAAAAACTGTTTTTT CSVDPQGTYEKLFF
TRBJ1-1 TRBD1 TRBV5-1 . TGCGCCAGCAGCTTGGCACGGGACAGACTGAACACTGAAGCTTTCTTT CASSLARDRLNTEAFF
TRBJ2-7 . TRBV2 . TGTGCCAGCAGTGACGGTTGGGAGTATCCCAAATCCTACGAGCAGTACTTC CASSDGWEYPKSYEQYF
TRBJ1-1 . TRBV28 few TGTGCCAGCAGCGACTCCGGGAGGGGAGGCACTGAAGCTTTCTTT CASSDSGRGGTEAFF
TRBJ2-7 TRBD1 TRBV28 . TGTGCCAGCAGTTTATACTTACAGGGGGAAGACGAGCAGTACTTC CASSLYLQGEDEQYF
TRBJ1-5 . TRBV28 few TGTGCCAGCGTTACCGGGACGGAGAGCTTATATAGCAATCAGCCCCAGCATTTT CASVTGTESLYSNQPQHF
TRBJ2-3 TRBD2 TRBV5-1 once TGCGCCAGCGGACTAGCGGGAGGGCCTACGCAGTATTTT CASGLAGGPTQYF
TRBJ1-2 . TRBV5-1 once TGCGCCAGCAGCCTAGTGGAACGCTATGGCTACACCTTC CASSLVERYGYTF
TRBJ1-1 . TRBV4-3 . TGCGCCAGCAGCCCCCATCCTGATTCAGTAGGAACTGAAGCTTTCTTT CASSPHPDSVGTEAFF
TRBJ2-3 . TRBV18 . TGTGCCAGCTCACCGCAGGAGAGCACAGATACGCAGTATTTT CASSPQESTDTQYF
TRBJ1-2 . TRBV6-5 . TGTGCCAGCAGTCCTGGACAGCATTATGGCTACACCTTC CASSPGQHYGYTF
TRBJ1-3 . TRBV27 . TGTGCCAGCAAGAGAAATGGTCCCCTAACTGGAAACACCATATATTTT CASKRNGPLTGNTIYF
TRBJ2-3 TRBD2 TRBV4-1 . TGCGCCAGCAGCCAACAAAGCGGGAGTGGAAGAGATACGCAGTATTTT CASSQQSGSGRDTQYF
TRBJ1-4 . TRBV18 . TGTGCCAGCTCACCATTACCCGGGAGAGATGAAAAACTGTTTTTT CASSPLPGRDEKLFF
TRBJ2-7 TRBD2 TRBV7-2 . TGTGCCAGCAGCCGTAGCGGGAACTCCTACGAGCAGTACTTC CASSRSGNSYEQYF
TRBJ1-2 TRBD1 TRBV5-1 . TGCGCCAGCAGCTGGAGGCAGGGGGGTGATGGCTACACCTTC CASSWRQGGDGYTF
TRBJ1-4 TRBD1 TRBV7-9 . TGTGCCAGCAGCTCGGAACAGGGGGCAATGGGGGAAAAACTGTTTTTT CASSSEQGAMGEKLFF
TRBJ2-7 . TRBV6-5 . TGTGCCAGCGCTGAGGGGGGACCCTACGAGCAGTACTTC CASAEGGPYEQYF